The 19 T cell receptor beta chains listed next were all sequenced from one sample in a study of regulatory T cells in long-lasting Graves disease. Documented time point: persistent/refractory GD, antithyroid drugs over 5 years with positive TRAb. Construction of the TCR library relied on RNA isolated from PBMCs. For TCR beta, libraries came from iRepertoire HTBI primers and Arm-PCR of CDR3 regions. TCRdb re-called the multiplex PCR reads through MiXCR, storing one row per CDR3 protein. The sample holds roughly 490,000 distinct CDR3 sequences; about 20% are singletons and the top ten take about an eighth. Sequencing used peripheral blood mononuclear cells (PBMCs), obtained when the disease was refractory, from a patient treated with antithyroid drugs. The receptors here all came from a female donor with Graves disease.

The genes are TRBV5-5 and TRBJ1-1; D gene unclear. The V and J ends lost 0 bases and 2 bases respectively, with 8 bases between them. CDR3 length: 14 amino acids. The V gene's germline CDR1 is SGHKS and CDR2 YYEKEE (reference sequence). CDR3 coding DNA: TGTGCCAGCAGCTTGGATCCTCTCAACACTGAAGCTTTCTTT. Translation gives CASSLDPLNTEAFF.

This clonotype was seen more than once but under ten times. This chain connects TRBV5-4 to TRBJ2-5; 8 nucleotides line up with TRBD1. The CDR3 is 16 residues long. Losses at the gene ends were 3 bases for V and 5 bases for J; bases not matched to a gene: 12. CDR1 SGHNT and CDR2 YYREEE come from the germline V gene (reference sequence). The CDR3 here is CASSSGRTGRRETQYF. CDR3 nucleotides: TGTGCCAGCAGCTCGGGCCGGACAGGGCGTAGGGAGACCCAGTACTTC.

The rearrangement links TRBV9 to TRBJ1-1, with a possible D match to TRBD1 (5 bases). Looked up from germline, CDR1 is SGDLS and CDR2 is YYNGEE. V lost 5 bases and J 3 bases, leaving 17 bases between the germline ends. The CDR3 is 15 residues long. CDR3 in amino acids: CASRGGRGGYTEAFF. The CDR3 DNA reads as TGTGCCAGCAGGGGGGGGAGGGGTGGTTACACTGAAGCTTTCTTT.

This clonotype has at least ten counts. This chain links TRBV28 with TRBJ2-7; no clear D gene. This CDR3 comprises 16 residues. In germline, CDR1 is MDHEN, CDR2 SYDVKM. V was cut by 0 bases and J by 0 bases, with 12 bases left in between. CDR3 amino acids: CASSLWGNGYSYEQYF. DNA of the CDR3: TGTGCCAGCAGTTTATGGGGGAATGGATACTCCTACGAGCAGTACTTC.

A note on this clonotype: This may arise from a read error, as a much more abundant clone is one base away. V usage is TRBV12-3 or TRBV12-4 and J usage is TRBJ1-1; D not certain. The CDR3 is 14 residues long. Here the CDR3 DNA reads TGTGTCAGCAGACTCGATCGAGAATCGGCTGGGGCTTTCTTT. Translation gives CVSRLDRESAGAFF.

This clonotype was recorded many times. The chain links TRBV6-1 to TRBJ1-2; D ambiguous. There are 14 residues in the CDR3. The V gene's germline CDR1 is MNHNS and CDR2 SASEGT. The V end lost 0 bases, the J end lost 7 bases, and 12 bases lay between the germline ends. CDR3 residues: CASSEAQVEAGYTF. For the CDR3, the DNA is TGTGCCAGCAGTGAAGCGCAAGTTGAGGCTGGCTACACCTTC.

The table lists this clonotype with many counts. CDR3 amino acids: CASSSGQYNGPQHF. The CDR3 coding sequence is TGTGCCAGCAGTTCTGGACAGTATAACGGGCCCCAGCATTTT. The rearrangement uses TRBV28 and TRBJ1-5, with D possibly matching TRBD1 (6 bases). The CDR3 has 14 residues. Germline loops: CDR1 MDHEN, CDR2 SYDVKM. Trimming stripped 4 bases from V and 9 bases from J, with 16 bases between.

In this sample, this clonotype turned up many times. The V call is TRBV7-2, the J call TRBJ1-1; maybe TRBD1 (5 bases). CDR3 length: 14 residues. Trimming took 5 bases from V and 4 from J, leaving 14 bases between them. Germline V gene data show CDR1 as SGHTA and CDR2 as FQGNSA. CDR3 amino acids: CASSASWGTTEAFF. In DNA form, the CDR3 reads TGTGCCAGCAGCGCCTCGTGGGGGACCACTGAAGCTTTCTTT.

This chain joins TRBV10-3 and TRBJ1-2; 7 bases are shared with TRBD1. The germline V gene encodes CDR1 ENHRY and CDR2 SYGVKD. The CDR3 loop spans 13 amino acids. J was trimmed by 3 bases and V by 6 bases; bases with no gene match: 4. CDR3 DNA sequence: TGTGCCATCAGGGAAGACAGGGACTATGGCTACACCTTC. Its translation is CAIREDRDYGYTF.

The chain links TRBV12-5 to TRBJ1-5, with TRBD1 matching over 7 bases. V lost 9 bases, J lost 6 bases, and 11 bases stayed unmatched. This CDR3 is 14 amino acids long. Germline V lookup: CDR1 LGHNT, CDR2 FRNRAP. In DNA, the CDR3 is TGTGCTAGCGCAAAAGGGGGCGACGGTCAGCCCCAGCATTTT. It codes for CASAKGGDGQPQHF. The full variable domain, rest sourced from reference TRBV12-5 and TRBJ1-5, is DARVTQTPRHKVTEMGQEVTMRCQPILGHNTVFWYRQTMMQGLELLAYFRNRAPLDDSGMPKDRFSAEMPDATLATLKIQPSEPRDSAVYFCASAKGGDGQPQHFGDGTRLSIL.

The CDR3 DNA sequence: TGTGCCAGCGGACGGGACAGCCTCTACGAGCAGTACTTC. Its translation: CASGRDSLYEQYF. The chain joins TRBV6-1 to TRBJ2-7; TRBD1 aligns across 7 bases. The CDR3 covers 13 residues. CDR1 is MNHNS, CDR2 SASEGT, per germline. V lost 8 bases to trimming and J lost 3 bases; unmatched junction nucleotides: 7.

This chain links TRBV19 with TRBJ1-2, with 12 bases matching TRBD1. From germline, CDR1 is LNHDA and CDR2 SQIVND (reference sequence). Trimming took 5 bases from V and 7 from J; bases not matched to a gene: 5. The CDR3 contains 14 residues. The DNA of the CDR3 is TGTGCCAGTAGTGCGGGACAGGGGGCGCGTGGCTACACCTTC. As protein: CASSAGQGARGYTF.

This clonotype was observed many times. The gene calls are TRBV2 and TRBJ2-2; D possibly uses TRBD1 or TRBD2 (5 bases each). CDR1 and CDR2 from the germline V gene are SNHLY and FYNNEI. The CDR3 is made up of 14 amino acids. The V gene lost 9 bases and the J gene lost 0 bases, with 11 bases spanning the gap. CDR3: CASPGPSNTGELFF. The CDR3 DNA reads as TGTGCCAGTCCGGGACCCTCGAACACCGGGGAGCTGTTTTTT.

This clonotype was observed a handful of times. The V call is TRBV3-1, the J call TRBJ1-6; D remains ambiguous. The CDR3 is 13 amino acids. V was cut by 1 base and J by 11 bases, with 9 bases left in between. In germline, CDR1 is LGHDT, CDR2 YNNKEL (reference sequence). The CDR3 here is CASSQGSGTPLHF. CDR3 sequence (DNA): TGTGCCAGCAGCCAAGGGTCGGGCACACCCCTCCACTTT.

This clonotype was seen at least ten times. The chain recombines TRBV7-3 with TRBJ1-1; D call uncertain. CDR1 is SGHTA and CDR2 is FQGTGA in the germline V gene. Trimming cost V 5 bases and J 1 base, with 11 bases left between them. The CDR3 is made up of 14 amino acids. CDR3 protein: CASSTQDPNTEAFF. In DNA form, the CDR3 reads TGTGCCAGCAGCACCCAGGACCCGAACACTGAAGCTTTCTTT.

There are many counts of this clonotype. DNA of the CDR3: TGTGCCAGCAGTTCCCGAAGGACAGGGAACACTGAAGCTTTCTTT. Its translation: CASSSRRTGNTEAFF. The rearrangement joins TRBV12-3 or TRBV12-4 to TRBJ1-1, with TRBD1 matching 7 bases. The CDR3 runs to 15 residues. V was pared by 4 bases and J by 1 base, with 6 bases of the junction left unmatched.

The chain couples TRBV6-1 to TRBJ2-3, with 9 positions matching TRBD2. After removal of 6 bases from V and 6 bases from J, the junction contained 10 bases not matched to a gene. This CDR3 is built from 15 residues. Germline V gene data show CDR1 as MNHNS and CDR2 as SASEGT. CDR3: CASRSPGTSLDTQYF. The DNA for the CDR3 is TGTGCCAGCAGATCACCCGGGACTAGCTTGGATACGCAGTATTTT.

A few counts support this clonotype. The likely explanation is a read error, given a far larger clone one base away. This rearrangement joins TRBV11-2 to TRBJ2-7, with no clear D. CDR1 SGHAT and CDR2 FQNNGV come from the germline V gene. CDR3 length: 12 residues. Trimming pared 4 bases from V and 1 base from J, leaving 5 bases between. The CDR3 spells CASSSRSYEQYF. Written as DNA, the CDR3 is TGTGCCAGCAGCTCAAGGTCCTACGAGCAGTACTTC.

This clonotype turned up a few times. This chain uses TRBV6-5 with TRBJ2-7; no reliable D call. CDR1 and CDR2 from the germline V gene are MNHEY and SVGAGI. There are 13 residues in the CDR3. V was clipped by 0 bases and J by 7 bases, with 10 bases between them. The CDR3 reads CASSYSPRREQYF. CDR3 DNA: TGTGCCAGCAGTTACTCTCCCCGCCGAGAGCAGTACTTC.